Given below is one TCR beta chain in context. Its antigen is undetermined. The entry originates in a study of T cell repertoires in cytomegalovirus infection. Overall study: Peptides in the study included HLA-C-restricted and HLA-B-restricted CMV epitopes. Matching HLA type, along with CMV infection, was indicated by public TCR beta signatures.

There are 16 residues in the CDR3. CDR1 is DFQATT, CDR2 SNEGSKA, per germline (reference sequence). Trimming cost V 4 bases and J 4 bases; bases outside gene matches: 9. A single record per CDR3 protein comes from TCRdb applying MiXCR to the reads. The sample includes about 220,000 distinct CDR3 sequences, approximately 40% of them seen just once. Study results and limitations: HLA-C-restricted TCR beta clonotypes specific for CMV led the ex vivo response. Summed public TCR beta family frequency identified CMV carriers bearing the relevant HLA.

The TCR comes from a human donor in good health (CMV status not recorded). Some clones in this sample may be carry-over from other donors' samples. The sample here was CD8+ T cells from cultured PBMCs, taken from culture after CMV antigen stimulation. This chain joins TRBV20-1 and TRBJ2-3; 12 bases align to TRBD2. DNA of the CDR3: TGCAGTGCTACCTCCCTCCGACTAGCGGGAGCAGATACGCAGTATTTT. It translates to CSATSLRLAGADTQYF.